This TCR beta chain stems from a study of T cells in localized non-small cell lung cancer (dated by TCRdb to the early 2020s). For the wider study: The study analyzed T cell repertoires of about 230 early-stage NSCLC patients, comparing tumors and uninvolved tumor-adjacent lungs. The cohort comprised roughly 230 treatment-naïve NSCLC patients with resected, localized lung tumors. A mean age of 66.3 years was recorded for the NSCLC patients, of whom 129 were male and about a hundred were female.

What the study reported, not specific to this receptor: Longer overall survival was associated with higher blood T cell density, whereas shorter survival was associated with higher adjacent-lung clonality. A median of about 61 of the top 100 tumor clones turned up in the paired uninvolved adjacent lung, and around 27 of those clones also ranked among the top 100 of that same adjacent lung. Uninvolved tumor-adjacent lung showed the highest T cell clonality, higher than tumor, which suggests more focused antigenic responses in the uninvolved tumor-adjacent lung. Because multi-region sequencing of the tumors was not done, intratumor heterogeneity could not be ruled out. Because of the exploratory design, TCR variables were selected using unadjusted p-values without false-discovery rate correction.

At diagnosis, peripheral blood, uninvolved tumor-adjacent lung and tumor were collected and stored as a combination of fresh-frozen and FFPE material. For TCR repertoire profiling, blood samples were analyzed as peripheral blood mononuclear cells. The cysteine opens and the phenylalanine closes a CDR3 of 16 amino acids. CDR3 DNA is the only sequence kept; it has 48 bases, read in frame from the first base. CDR1 SGHDT and CDR2 YYEEEE were looked up in the germline V gene. V is pruned by 1 base and J by 6 bases, leaving 8 bases of the junction without a gene match. The immunoSEQ Assay was used to sequence TCR beta CDR3 regions from DNA. On the study's bioinformatics: To compute T cell density, TCR beta template counts were normalized to usable DNA, which was estimated by amplifying housekeeping genes. Richness was estimated with the preseqR package, extrapolating to 400,000 templates for PBMC samples and 120,000 templates for tissue samples. Clonality was calculated as one minus Pielou's evenness. Differential abundance testing on productive amino-acid clonotypes, with a minimum total count of 5 and an alpha of 0.1, was used to identify tissue-enriched TCRs. The Jaccard Index and the Morisita Overlap Index were used to quantify repertoire overlap between compartments. GLIPH grouped TCR beta CDR3s together with public tetramer-defined viral CDR3s, and a viral motif had to include at least three viral sequences and also show V-gene enrichment. Sourced from immuneACCESS, this table was stored by TCRdb with only in-frame sequences that have V and J called. A share of the clones is absent; for the studies checked, an unresolved V gene accounts for under half, and the remainder has no known explanation. The DNA was the basis for D and trimming; V, J and clone size are from that table. The sample profile shows 45,000 to 60,000 clones; roughly 89% of them were found once. Approximately 5.2% of the sample goes to the ten largest clones.

To note about this clone: Its antigen has not been determined. No much larger clonotype is one base removed from it; base qualities were not supplied.

Rearrangement joined TRBV5-6 to TRBJ1-4; TRBD1 fits 8 bases in the junction. The clonotype originates from a woman aged 35-75 years with stage I lung adenocarcinoma. The source was peripheral blood, collected before any cancer treatment. This receptor carries the CDR3 CASSLQGARLDEKLFF. The DNA sequence follows: TGTGCCAGCAGCTTGCAGGGGGCGCGATTAGATGAAAAACTGTTTTTT.